These 32 T cell receptor beta chains originate from one sample sequenced in a study of human T cells and chemical hapten exposure. Documented time point: pre-sensitization, week 0. The treatment denotes: therapeutic diphenylcyclopropenone sensitization with weekly scalp DPC. MiXCR, run by TCRdb on the RACE reads, gives a single entry per CDR3 protein. The sample records around 250,000 distinct CDR3 sequences, roughly 8.9% being singletons. The sequencing used whole blood, collected in connection with sensitization to the hapten diphenylcyclopropenone (DPC). Receptors originate from a woman aged 40 to 50 with alopecia areata. Some clones in this sample may be carry-over from other donors' samples.

This chain connects TRBV12-3 or TRBV12-4 to TRBJ1-5; D remains ambiguous. This CDR3 comprises 15 residues. V was shortened by 6 bases and J by 0 bases, with 12 bases between the two germline ends. As DNA, the CDR3 is TGTGCCAGCAGCCTATCCCTGGGTAGCAATCAGCCCCAGCATTTT. Protein product: CASSLSLGSNQPQHF.

This chain connects TRBV6-6 to TRBJ1-2, with D maybe TRBD1 (5 bases). V gave up 6 bases and J gave up 6 bases, with 17 bases separating them. Germline V lookup: CDR1 MNHNY, CDR2 SVGAGI (reference sequence). The CDR3 consists of 14 residues. The CDR3 spells CASSPVRDADGYTF. CDR3 in DNA: TGTGCCAGCAGCCCTGTCCGGGACGCCGATGGCTACACCTTC.

This clonotype has only a few counts. The V call is TRBV5-1, the J call TRBJ2-3, with D unclear. Germline CDR1 is SGHRS and CDR2 is YFSETQ. V gave up 0 bases and J gave up 0 bases, with 11 bases separating them. The CDR3 consists of 16 residues. The CDR3 DNA reads as TGCGCCAGCAGCTTGGCGTCCTCCTCTAGCACAGATACGCAGTATTTT. Its protein product is CASSLASSSSTDTQYF. Full variable domain (missing parts from reference TRBV5-1 and TRBJ2-3): KAGVTQTPRYLIKTRGQQVTLSCSPISGHRSVSWYQQTPGQGLQFLFEYFSETQRNKGNFPGRFSGRQFSNSRSEMNVSTLELGDSALYLCASSLASSSSTDTQYFGPGTRLTVL.

Only a few counts were recorded for this clonotype. V usage is TRBV10-3 and J usage is TRBJ2-7, with D possibly TRBD1 on 6 matching bases. There are 12 residues in the CDR3. Germline loops: CDR1 ENHRY, CDR2 SYGVKD. The V and J ends lost 2 bases and 10 bases respectively, with 12 bases between them. CDR3: CAISEAGAHQYF. Here the CDR3 DNA reads TGTGCCATCAGTGAGGCAGGGGCGCATCAGTACTTC.

The rearrangement uses TRBV7-6 and TRBJ1-6; no definite D call. The germline CDR1 and CDR2 sequences are SGHVS and FNYEAQ. V was trimmed by 5 bases and J by 0 bases, leaving 8 bases between them. The CDR3 length is 15 residues. Here the CDR3 reads CASSPRSSYNSPLHF. DNA for the CDR3: TGTGCCAGCAGCCCCCGGAGCTCCTATAATTCACCCCTCCACTTT.

This chain links TRBV12-3 or TRBV12-4 with TRBJ2-7; D unclear. CDR3 size: 14 residues. The V end lost 3 bases, the J end lost 2 bases, and 11 bases lay between the germline ends. The CDR3 nucleotides read TGTGCCAGCAGTTTCCCCTCGAGAACCTACGAGCAGTACTTC. It is translated as CASSFPSRTYEQYF.

The V and J genes are TRBV5-1 and TRBJ2-5; 9 nucleotides align to TRBD1. The CDR3 totals 14 residues. With V trimmed by 4 bases and J by 4 bases, 5 bases remained unmatched. CDR1 and CDR2 from the germline V gene are SGHRS and YFSETQ. CDR3 sequence: CASSLQTGGETQYF. The CDR3, as DNA: TGCGCCAGCAGCCTACAGACAGGGGGAGAGACCCAGTACTTC.

This clonotype was detected ten times or more. J is TRBJ1-3 and V is TRBV12-3 or TRBV12-4, with D uncertain. V shed 1 base and J shed 4 bases, with 8 bases lying between them. This CDR3 is 14 amino acids long. As DNA, the CDR3 is TGTGCCAGCAGTTTAGGGACTGAAGGAAACACCATATATTTT. As protein: CASSLGTEGNTIYF.

The rearrangement links TRBV7-9 to TRBJ1-1; D remains ambiguous. The V gene lost 2 bases and the J gene lost 8 bases, with 6 bases spanning the gap. This CDR3 contains 11 residues. Germline assignment: CDR1 SEHNR and CDR2 FQNEAQ (reference sequence). CDR3 DNA: TGTGCCAGCAGCTTAATACCGGAAGCTTTCTTT. Protein product: CASSLIPEAFF. Drawing the rest from reference TRBV7-9 and TRBJ1-1, the complete variable domain is DTGVSQNPRHKITKRGQNVTFRCDPISEHNRLYWYRQTLGQGPEFLTYFQNEAQLEKSRLLSDRFSAERPKGSFSTLEIQRTEQGDSAMYLCASSLIPEAFFGQGTRLTVV.

This clonotype was observed a handful of times. The rearrangement links TRBV6-2 or TRBV6-3 to TRBJ1-2; D remains unclear. The CDR3 is made up of 12 amino acids. V dropped 8 bases and J dropped 4 bases, with 11 bases sitting between them. Germline CDR1 MNHEY, CDR2 SVGEGT. DNA for the CDR3: TGTGCCAGCCGGTACAACTTCTATGGCTACACCTTC. This sequence encodes CASRYNFYGYTF.

Many counts were recorded for this clonotype. The chain joins TRBV7-9 to TRBJ2-2; D uncertain. V lost 5 bases, J lost 1 base, and 11 bases lay in between. CDR1 is SEHNR and CDR2 is FQNEAQ in the germline V gene (reference sequence). This CDR3 region has 15 residues. The CDR3 sequence: CASSRIPENTGELFF. The CDR3 region has the DNA TGTGCCAGCAGCCGGATCCCGGAGAACACCGGGGAGCTGTTTTTT.

In the case of this clonotype: A read error may produce the germline difference seen at one junction end. CDR3 sequence: CVSSPSVSYEQYF. Written as DNA, the CDR3 is TGTGTCAGCAGCCCTAGTGTAAGCTACGAGCAGTACTTC. This sequence joins TRBV9 and TRBJ2-7, with D unresolved. Germline V lookup: CDR1 SGDLS, CDR2 YYNGEE. The CDR3 loop spans 13 amino acids. Based on the CDR3 plus reference TRBV9 and TRBJ2-7, the full variable domain is DSGVTQTPKHLITATGQRVTLRCSPRSGDLSVYWYQQSLDQGLQFLIQYYNGEERAKGNILERFSAQQFPDLHSELNLSSLELGDSALYFCVSSPSVSYEQYFGPGTRLTVT.

This clonotype was picked up many times. The J gene is TRBJ2-3, the V gene TRBV6-2 or TRBV6-3, with D hard to call. The germline V gene encodes CDR1 MNHEY and CDR2 SVGEGT. This CDR3 comprises 13 residues. The ends were cut back, 0 bases at V and 5 bases at J, with 6 bases in the middle. This CDR3 is CASSYSGVDTQYF. The CDR3 DNA follows: TGTGCCAGCAGTTACTCGGGCGTAGATACGCAGTATTTT.

This clonotype has just a few counts. The CDR3 spells CASSPPGRGRGEKLFF. As DNA, the CDR3 is TGTGCCAGCAGCCCCCCGGGGAGGGGGCGCGGTGAAAAACTGTTTTTT. The chain employs TRBV7-9 and TRBJ1-4, with 7 bases fitting TRBD1. Per the germline V gene, CDR1 is SEHNR and CDR2 is FQNEAQ (reference sequence). CDR3 length: 16 residues. The trim removed 5 bases at V and 7 bases at J, leaving 13 bases unmatched.

A few counts support this clonotype. The rearrangement uses TRBV4-2 and TRBJ1-1; D is ambiguous. Germline V gives CDR1 LGHNA, CDR2 YNFKEQ. The CDR3 is 15 residues long. V was pared by 0 bases and J by 8 bases, with 16 bases between. The CDR3 region has the DNA TGTGCCAGCAGCCAAGAATGGGGAAATAGGGCAGAAGCTTTCTTT. As protein: CASSQEWGNRAEAFF.

This clonotype was detected many times. This chain links TRBV6-5 with TRBJ2-3, with D hard to call. CDR1 is MNHEY, CDR2 SVGAGI, per germline. V lost 2 bases and J 6 bases, leaving 9 bases between the germline ends. The CDR3 spans 13 residues. The CDR3 protein is CASSYTVSDTQYF. DNA for the CDR3: TGTGCCAGCAGTTACACAGTGTCCGATACGCAGTATTTT.

This chain uses TRBV28 with TRBJ2-1, with TRBD2 identical over 13 bases. The CDR3 totals 18 residues. V lost 3 bases, J lost 7 bases, and 12 bases stayed unmatched. Germline CDR1 and CDR2: MDHEN and SYDVKM. The CDR3 loop reads CASSFPSQLAGGWNEQFF. CDR3 nucleotide sequence: TGTGCCAGCAGTTTCCCGTCTCAACTAGCGGGAGGGTGGAATGAGCAGTTCTTC. Complete variable domain (other parts from reference TRBV28 and TRBJ2-1): DVKVTQSSRYLVKRTGEKVFLECVQDMDHENMFWYRQDPGLGLRLIYFSYDVKMKEKGDIPEGYSVSREKKERFSLILESASTNQTSMYLCASSFPSQLAGGWNEQFFGPGTRLTVL.

This clonotype has a handful of counts. The rearrangement joins TRBV6-1 to TRBJ1-1; D possibly corresponds to TRBD1 (5 bases). Between the trimmed V and J ends, which lost 4 bases and 4 bases, there was a span of 10 bases. CDR3 length equals 13 residues. From germline, CDR1 is MNHNS and CDR2 SASEGT. CDR3 DNA: TGTGCCAGCAGTGCCCGGGGGGGCACTGAAGCTTTCTTT. This gives the protein CASSARGGTEAFF.

This clonotype was detected a few times. The J gene is TRBJ1-2, the V gene TRBV28; D remains unclear. Trimming left V 6 bases short and J 4 bases short, with 3 bases between. There are 10 residues in the CDR3. The germline V gene has CDR1 MDHEN and CDR2 SYDVKM. The CDR3 sequence is CASRRYGYTF. CDR3 nucleotides: TGTGCCAGCAGACGCTATGGCTACACCTTC.

This clonotype was seen a handful of times. The V gene is TRBV6-5, the J gene TRBJ2-7; no reliable D call. This CDR3 region has 15 residues. The germline V gene encodes CDR1 MNHEY and CDR2 SVGAGI. The V end was cut by 0 bases, the J end by 2 bases, with 11 bases between. The CDR3 loop is CASSYSSLGTYEQYF. CDR3 coding DNA: TGTGCCAGCAGTTACTCAAGCCTGGGTACCTACGAGCAGTACTTC.

The chain employs TRBV21-1 and TRBJ2-2; the table's D call, TRBD2, was not checked against the DNA. TRBV21-1 is tagged as a pseudogene. This CDR3 is built from 19 residues. CDR3 residues: CASSISLLGSAPNTGELFF. The CDR3 coding sequence is TGTGCCAGCAGCATAAGCCTGCTAGGGTCTGCCCCGAACACCGGGGAGCTGTTTTTT.

This clonotype was seen more than once but under ten times. The chain carries TRBV11-2 and TRBJ2-5, with unresolved D. Trimming took 3 bases from V and 2 from J, leaving 10 bases between them. The germline V gene encodes CDR1 SGHAT and CDR2 FQNNGV. CDR3 length equals 14 residues. The CDR3 loop is CASSLNVGQETQYF. CDR3 coding DNA: TGTGCCAGCAGCTTGAACGTGGGTCAAGAGACCCAGTACTTC.

This clonotype was seen more than once but under ten times. The chain uses TRBV20-1 and TRBJ2-7; 10 nucleotides match TRBD1. The CDR3 runs 15 residues. CDR1 is DFQATT and CDR2 is SNEGSKA in the germline V gene (reference sequence). V lost 3 bases, J lost 2 bases, and 7 bases stayed unmatched. CDR3 region: CSARGHGTGAYEQYF. The DNA of the CDR3 is TGCAGTGCTAGGGGGCACGGGACAGGGGCCTACGAGCAGTACTTC.

This clonotype has just a few counts. The chain joins TRBV29-1 to TRBJ2-1; TRBD2 is a possible D gene (8 bases). The V end lost 5 bases, the J end lost 7 bases, and 36 bases lay between the germline ends. Germline V gene data show CDR1 as SQVTM and CDR2 as ANQGSEA. CDR3 length equals 20 residues. CDR3 coding DNA: TGCAGCGTTCCAGGGGGGAAGGGGAGAGGAGCGGGAGTGAAGTTTAATGAGCAGTTCTTC. Translated, it gives CSVPGGKGRGAGVKFNEQFF.

The chain is built from TRBV10-2 and TRBJ1-1; maybe TRBD1 (6 bases). In germline, CDR1 is WSHSY, CDR2 SAAADI. The CDR3 sequence is 13 residues long. The V gene lost 6 bases and the J gene lost 6 bases, with 14 bases spanning the gap. In DNA form, the CDR3 reads TGCGCCAGCAGACAGGGAATGTTTGCTGAAGCTTTCTTT. This gives the protein CASRQGMFAEAFF.

The chain is built from TRBV2 and TRBJ2-7; D is unresolved. This CDR3 spans 11 amino acids. Germline values: CDR1 SNHLY, CDR2 FYNNEI. The V gene lost 1 base and the J gene lost 9 bases, with 7 bases spanning the gap. As DNA, the CDR3 is TGTGCCAGCAGTGAAGACTGGATGCAGTACTTC. It encodes CASSEDWMQYF.

This clonotype came up a few times. This rearrangement joins TRBV20-1 to TRBJ2-7; 9 bases map to TRBD1. Germline CDR1 and CDR2: DFQATT and SNEGSKA (reference sequence). The CDR3 is made up of 13 amino acids. J was trimmed by 5 bases and V by 5 bases; bases with no gene match: 7. CDR3: CSAPRTGENEQYF. DNA for the CDR3: TGCAGTGCTCCCCGGACAGGGGAAAACGAGCAGTACTTC.

This clonotype came up many times. The rearrangement joins TRBV4-1 to TRBJ2-3, with D uncertain. V shed 0 bases and J shed 8 bases, with 12 bases lying between them. This CDR3 comprises 14 residues. Per the germline V gene, CDR1 is MGHRA and CDR2 is YSYEKL. CDR3 residues: CASSQDSSGRTQYF. For the CDR3, the DNA is TGCGCCAGCAGCCAAGACAGTTCAGGACGTACGCAGTATTTT.

This chain connects TRBV3-1 to TRBJ2-1, with TRBD1 matching 10 bases. The junction had 7 bases not matched to a gene; V was cut back by 4 bases and J by 7 bases. The germline gives CDR1 LGHDT, CDR2 YNNKEL (reference sequence). The CDR3 covers 15 residues. CDR3 nucleotides: TGTGCCAGCAGCCCCCGACAGGGGGCCCGTAATGAGCAGTTCTTC. It is translated as CASSPRQGARNEQFF.

This clonotype came up a few times. V and J are TRBV6-6 and TRBJ2-5; D not certain. V was clipped by 4 bases and J by 2 bases, with 14 bases between them. Germline V gives CDR1 MNHNY, CDR2 SVGAGI (reference sequence). The CDR3 contains 15 residues. The CDR3 DNA follows: TGTGCCAGCAGTTTACGGTCGGGCGGTCAAGAGACCCAGTACTTC. Translated, it gives CASSLRSGGQETQYF.

The J gene is TRBJ2-7, the V gene TRBV27, with D possibly matching TRBD2 (6 bases). This CDR3 region has 15 residues. V lost 2 bases and J lost 2, with 13 bases in between. The V gene's germline CDR1 is MNHEY and CDR2 SMNVEV (reference sequence). The CDR3 loop reads CASSLVGSNPYEQYF. The CDR3 DNA reads as TGTGCCAGCAGTTTAGTCGGGAGTAATCCCTACGAGCAGTACTTC.

This sequence joins TRBV7-2 and TRBJ2-2; D unclear. V was cut by 1 base and J by 0 bases, with 9 bases left in between. The germline V gene has CDR1 SGHTA and CDR2 FQGNSA. The CDR3 consists of 16 residues. CDR3 nucleotide sequence: TGTGCCAGCAGCTTAGGCCTGATCGCGAACACCGGGGAGCTGTTTTTT. Translation gives CASSLGLIANTGELFF.